The 23 T cell receptor beta chains presented below share a single source sample, sequenced in a study of CD8+ T cells in alopecia areata. As part of sample collection, lesional scalp punch biopsies and peripheral blood were taken from alopecia areata patients. RNA, once extracted, was reverse transcribed into cDNA for use as the sequencing template. Profiled with immunoSEQ multiplex PCR; TCRdb holds only in-frame clones, not every one. The data hold thousands of clones, with around 69% observed a single time. Sequenced here: skin, sampled at week 0. All receptors derive from a human donor with alopecia areata.

The rearrangement links TRBV21-1 to TRBJ1-5; the DNA was not compared with TRBD1, the D call given in the table. TRBV21-1 corresponds to a pseudogene. The CDR3 covers 15 residues. The CDR3 DNA reads TGTGCCAGCAGCGGCAGGGGGCTGGGGAATCAGCCCCAGCATTTT. The encoded protein is CASSGRGLGNQPQHF.

The genes are TRBV6-5 and TRBJ1-1; D is unclear. The germline CDR1 and CDR2 sequences are MNHEY and SVGAGI. Trimming shortened V by 5 bases and J by 1 base, and 5 bases separated the two germline ends. This CDR3 is built from 12 residues. CDR3 protein: CASSEQNTEAFF. As DNA, the CDR3 is TGTGCCAGCAGTGAACAGAACACTGAAGCTTTCTTT.

The chain has TRBV25-1 and TRBJ1-4, with 8 bases identical to TRBD1. With 4 bases clipped from V and 8 bases from J, the junction kept 12 bases outside the gene matches. The V gene's germline CDR1 is MGHDK and CDR2 SYGVNS. The CDR3 covers 16 residues. The CDR3 DNA reads TGTGCCAGCAGTGTTTCCATCAGGGGGCGCGCGGAAAAACTGTTTTTT. Translated, it gives CASSVSIRGRAEKLFF.

V is TRBV7-2 and J is TRBJ1-6; D gene uncertain. CDR3 length: 14 amino acids. V was cut by 6 bases and J by 0 bases, with 6 bases left in between. The germline gives CDR1 SGHTA, CDR2 FQGNSA. CDR3: CASSPSSYNSPLHF. The CDR3 bases are TGTGCCAGCAGTCCCAGCTCCTATAATTCACCCCTCCACTTT.

This clone appeared once. The J gene is TRBJ2-3, the V gene TRBV9, with 9 bases aligning to TRBD2. This CDR3 spans 15 amino acids. Germline CDR1 reads SGDLS; CDR2 reads YYNGEE. V was clipped by 0 bases and J by 8 bases; unmatched bases: 7. The chain's CDR3 is CASSVGSEAGGTQYF. The CDR3 DNA reads TGTGCCAGCAGCGTAGGGTCGGAAGCGGGGGGTACGCAGTATTTT.

The chain is built from TRBV4-3 and TRBJ2-3; D could derive from TRBD1 or TRBD2 (6 bases each). CDR3 length: 19 amino acids. In germline, CDR1 is LGHNA, CDR2 YSLEER. The V end was cut by 1 base, the J end by 2 bases, with 22 bases between. The CDR3 DNA is TGCGCCAGCAGCCAAGGTCGAGTGGGGGCTAGCGATTACACAGATACGCAGTATTTT. Its translation is CASSQGRVGASDYTDTQYF.

This clone occurred a few times. The rearrangement uses TRBV10-2 and TRBJ2-7; TRBD1 aligns across 9 bases. CDR1 and CDR2 (germline): WSHSY, SAAADI. The J segment lost 4 bases and the V segment lost 10 bases, leaving 11 bases of the junction unmatched. The CDR3 spans 14 residues. CDR3 sequence (DNA): TGCGCCATCGGGGACCCGGGACAGGGTTACGAGCAGTACTTC. Its protein product is CAIGDPGQGYEQYF.

The J gene is TRBJ1-2, the V gene TRBV5-4, with 8 bases fitting TRBD1. J gave up 2 bases and V 3 bases, and 12 bases lay outside the gene matches. The CDR3 loop spans 17 amino acids. Germline V gene lookup returns CDR1 SGHNT and CDR2 YYREEE (reference sequence). CDR3: CASSSGLRQGMNYGYTF. CDR3 in DNA: TGTGCCAGCAGCTCTGGCCTAAGACAGGGGATGAACTATGGCTACACCTTC.

CDR3 nucleotides: TGTGCCAGCAGCGAGGGGTATGGCTACACCTTC. Translated, it gives CASSEGYGYTF. The gene calls are TRBV5-6 and TRBJ1-2; TRBD1 might be the D (5 bases). Per the germline V gene, CDR1 is SGHDT and CDR2 is YYEEEE. The germline V and J ends were trimmed by 4 bases and 5 bases, with 6 bases remaining between them. The CDR3 spans 11 residues. Variable domain in full (rest from reference TRBV5-6 and TRBJ1-2): DAGVTQSPTHLIKTRGQQVTLRCSPKSGHDTVSWYQQALGQGPQFIFQYYEEEERQRGNFPDRFSGHQFPNYSSELNVNALLLGDSALYLCASSEGYGYTFGSGTRLTVV.

The chain recombines TRBV5-1 with TRBJ1-1; D unclear. Trimming removed 2 bases from V and 0 bases from J, with 8 bases in between. The CDR3 covers 14 residues. The germline V gene encodes CDR1 SGHRS and CDR2 YFSETQ. The CDR3 is CASSFGRMNTEAFF. The CDR3 DNA sequence: TGCGCCAGCAGCTTTGGACGCATGAACACTGAAGCTTTCTTT. Complete variable domain (other parts from reference TRBV5-1 and TRBJ1-1): KAGVTQTPRYLIKTRGQQVTLSCSPISGHRSVSWYQQTPGQGLQFLFEYFSETQRNKGNFPGRFSGRQFSNSRSEMNVSTLELGDSALYLCASSFGRMNTEAFFGQGTRLTVV.

This chain joins TRBV18 and TRBJ1-5, with 7 nucleotides matching TRBD1. CDR3 length equals 13 residues. V trimming: 6 bases; J trimming: 2 bases; junction bases outside the gene matches: 1. From germline, CDR1 is KGHSH and CDR2 LQKENI. The CDR3 DNA sequence: TGTGCCAGCTCCCAGGGGGGCAATCAGCCCCAGCATTTT. Translating gives CASSQGGNQPQHF.

This chain connects TRBV14 to TRBJ2-7; perhaps D is TRBD1 or TRBD2 (5 bases each). The ends were cut back, 4 bases at V and 0 bases at J, with 10 bases in the middle. Germline values: CDR1 SGHDN, CDR2 FVKESK. This CDR3 spans 14 amino acids. The CDR3 nucleotides read TGTGCCAGCAGCCTCGAGGGGCTCTCCTACGAGCAGTACTTC. It specifies CASSLEGLSYEQYF.

This sequence joins TRBV7-3 and TRBJ2-2, with D possibly being TRBD1 (6 bases). Germline V gene data show CDR1 as SGHTA and CDR2 as FQGTGA. Between the trimmed V and J ends, which lost 3 bases and 8 bases, there was a span of 7 bases. The CDR3 loop spans 12 amino acids. The CDR3 coding sequence is TGTGCCAGCAGCTTTGGACAGGGGGAGCTGTTTTTT. Translating it yields CASSFGQGELFF.

The rearrangement joins TRBV29-1 to TRBJ2-7; TRBD1 aligns across 9 bases. Trimming at V came to 6 bases and at J to 5 bases, leaving 8 bases not matched to a gene. Germline assignment: CDR1 SQVTM and CDR2 ANQGSEA. The CDR3 spans 13 residues. CDR3 protein: CSVGRRTGDEQYF. DNA of the CDR3: TGCAGCGTCGGAAGAAGGACAGGGGACGAGCAGTACTTC.

This clone occurred once. This chain links TRBV11-2 with TRBJ1-5, with TRBD1 matching over 7 bases. With V trimmed by 5 bases and J by 6 bases, 7 bases remained unmatched. Germline V gene lookup returns CDR1 SGHAT and CDR2 FQNNGV. This CDR3 has 14 amino acids. Here the CDR3 DNA reads TGTGCCAGCAGCCTCAGGGGGGGTCGTCAGCCCCAGCATTTT. Its translation is CASSLRGGRQPQHF.

This clone was counted only a few times. The CDR3 protein is CASSAGQVGDTQYF. CDR3 DNA: TGTGCCAGCAGCGCGGGACAGGTTGGGGATACGCAGTATTTT. J is TRBJ2-3 and V is TRBV9; 8 bases agree with TRBD1. V was pared by 3 bases and J by 6 bases, with 6 bases of the junction left unmatched. In germline, CDR1 is SGDLS, CDR2 YYNGEE. The CDR3 has 14 residues.

The gene calls are TRBV5-5 and TRBJ2-7, with D hard to call. V lost 0 bases, J lost 0 bases, and 4 bases lay in between. Germline values: CDR1 SGHKS, CDR2 YYEKEE (reference sequence). The CDR3 runs 13 residues. CDR3: CASSLGSSYEQYF. CDR3 nucleotides: TGTGCCAGCAGCTTGGGCAGCTCCTACGAGCAGTACTTC.

This rearrangement joins TRBV5-8 to TRBJ2-7; D may be TRBD2 (5 bases). Germline CDR1 is SGHTS and CDR2 is YDEGEE. The V end lost 4 bases, the J end lost 1 base, and 15 bases lay between the germline ends. The CDR3 loop spans 15 amino acids. This CDR3 is CASSPEFERSYEQYF. The CDR3 DNA follows: TGTGCCAGCAGCCCCGAGTTTGAGCGGTCCTACGAGCAGTACTTC.

This sequence joins TRBV5-5 and TRBJ2-5; 10 nucleotides match TRBD1. Unmatched junction bases numbered 4, after V lost 2 bases and J lost 0 bases. The V gene's germline CDR1 is SGHKS and CDR2 YYEKEE (reference sequence). The CDR3 sequence is 16 residues long. CDR3 sequence: CASSFGDRGNQETQYF. The CDR3 DNA reads as TGTGCCAGCAGCTTTGGGGACAGGGGAAACCAAGAGACCCAGTACTTC. Full variable domain (rest looked up from reference TRBV5-5 and TRBJ2-5): DAGVTQSPTHLIKTRGQQVTLRCSPISGHKSVSWYQQVLGQGPQFIFQYYEKEERGRGNFPDRFSARQFPNYSSELNVNALLLGDSALYLCASSFGDRGNQETQYFGPGTRLLVL.

This chain links TRBV5-5 with TRBJ2-5; D unclear. The CDR3 loop spans 12 amino acids. Trimming stripped 0 bases from V and 4 bases from J, with 4 bases between. CDR1 SGHKS and CDR2 YYEKEE come from the germline V gene (reference sequence). The CDR3 spells CASSLGLETQYF. DNA of the CDR3: TGTGCCAGCAGCTTGGGTTTAGAGACCCAGTACTTC.

The chain joins TRBV7-9 to TRBJ2-1, with D possibly TRBD1 on 6 matching bases. The CDR3 has 14 amino acids. The V and J ends lost 5 bases and 6 bases respectively, with 14 bases between them. Germline assignment: CDR1 SEHNR and CDR2 FQNEAQ (reference sequence). The CDR3 loop reads CASSHNREINEQFF. The DNA of the CDR3 is TGTGCCAGCAGCCACAACAGGGAGATCAATGAGCAGTTCTTC. The variable domain in full, with the rest retrieved from reference TRBV7-9 and TRBJ2-1, is DTGVSQNPRHKITKRGQNVTFRCDPISEHNRLYWYRQTLGQGPEFLTYFQNEAQLEKSRLLSDRFSAERPKGSFSTLEIQRTEQGDSAMYLCASSHNREINEQFFGPGTRLTVL.

This clone was seen more than once but under ten times. V and J are TRBV2 and TRBJ2-1, with D tentatively TRBD1 (5 bases). V was clipped by 4 bases and J by 5 bases, with 9 bases between them. The CDR3 loop spans 13 amino acids. Germline V lookup: CDR1 SNHLY, CDR2 FYNNEI. CDR3 residues: CASSVGPDNEQFF. Written as DNA, the CDR3 is TGTGCCAGCAGTGTGGGGCCAGACAATGAGCAGTTCTTC.

V and J are TRBV6-6 and TRBJ1-2; perhaps TRBD1 as D (6 bases). The CDR3 is 12 residues long. Trimming left V 7 bases short and J 7 bases short, with 13 bases between. Germline V gene sequence: CDR1 MNHNY, CDR2 SVGAGI (reference sequence). As DNA, the CDR3 is TGTGCCAGCACCCAAGGAGGGGGTGGCTACACCTTC. Its protein is CASTQGGGGYTF.